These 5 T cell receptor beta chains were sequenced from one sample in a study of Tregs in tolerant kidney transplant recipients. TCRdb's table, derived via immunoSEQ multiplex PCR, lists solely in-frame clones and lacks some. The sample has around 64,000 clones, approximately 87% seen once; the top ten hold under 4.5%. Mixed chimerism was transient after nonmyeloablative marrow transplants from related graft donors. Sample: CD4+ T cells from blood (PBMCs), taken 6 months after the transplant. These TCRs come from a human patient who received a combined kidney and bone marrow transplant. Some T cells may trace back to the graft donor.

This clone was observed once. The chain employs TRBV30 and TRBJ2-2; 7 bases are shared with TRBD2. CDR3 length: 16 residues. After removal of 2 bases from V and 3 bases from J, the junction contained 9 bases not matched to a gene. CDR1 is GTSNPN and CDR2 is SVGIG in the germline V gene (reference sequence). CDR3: CAWSTPGGGDTGELFF. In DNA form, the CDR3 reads TGTGCCTGGAGTACCCCCGGGGGAGGGGACACCGGGGAGCTGTTTTTT.

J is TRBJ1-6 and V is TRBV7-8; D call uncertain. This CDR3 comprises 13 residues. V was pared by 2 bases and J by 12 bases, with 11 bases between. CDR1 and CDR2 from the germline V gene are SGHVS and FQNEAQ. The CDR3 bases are TGTGCCAGCAGCTTACGACACGGCGTACCCCTCCACTTT. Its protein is CASSLRHGVPLHF.

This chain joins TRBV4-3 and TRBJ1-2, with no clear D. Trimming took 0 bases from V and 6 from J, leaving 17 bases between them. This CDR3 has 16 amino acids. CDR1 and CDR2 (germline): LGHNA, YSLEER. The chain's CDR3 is CASSQDFTGRGHGYTF. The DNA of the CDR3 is TGCGCCAGCAGCCAAGATTTTACGGGGAGAGGCCATGGCTACACCTTC.

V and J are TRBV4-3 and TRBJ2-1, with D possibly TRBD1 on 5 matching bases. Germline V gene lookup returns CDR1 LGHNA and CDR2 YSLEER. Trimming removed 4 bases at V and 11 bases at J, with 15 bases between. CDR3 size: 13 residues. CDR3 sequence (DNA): TGCGCCAGCAGCCCCAGACTCACGGACAAGCAGTTCTTC. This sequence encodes CASSPRLTDKQFF.

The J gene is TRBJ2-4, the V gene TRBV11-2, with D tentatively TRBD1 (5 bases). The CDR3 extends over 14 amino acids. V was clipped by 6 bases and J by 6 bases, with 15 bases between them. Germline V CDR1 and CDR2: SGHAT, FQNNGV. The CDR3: CASSRRTGLNIQYF. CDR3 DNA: TGTGCCAGCAGTCGCCGAACAGGCTTAAACATTCAGTACTTC.